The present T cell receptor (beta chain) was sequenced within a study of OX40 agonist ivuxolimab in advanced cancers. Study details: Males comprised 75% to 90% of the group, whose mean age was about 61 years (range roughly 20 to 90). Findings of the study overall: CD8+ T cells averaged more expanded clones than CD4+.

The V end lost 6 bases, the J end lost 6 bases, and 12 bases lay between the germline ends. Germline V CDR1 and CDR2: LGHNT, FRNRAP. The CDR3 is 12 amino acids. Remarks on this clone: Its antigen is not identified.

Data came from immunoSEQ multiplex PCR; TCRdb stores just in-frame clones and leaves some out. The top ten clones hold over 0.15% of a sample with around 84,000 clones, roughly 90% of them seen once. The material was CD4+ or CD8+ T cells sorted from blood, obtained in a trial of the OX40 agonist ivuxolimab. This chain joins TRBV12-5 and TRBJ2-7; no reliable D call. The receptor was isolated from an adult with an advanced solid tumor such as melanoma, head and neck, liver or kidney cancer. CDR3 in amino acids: CASGLWTGEQYF. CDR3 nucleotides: TGTGCTAGTGGACTCTGGACGGGCGAGCAGTACTTC. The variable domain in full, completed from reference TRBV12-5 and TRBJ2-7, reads DARVTQTPRHKVTEMGQEVTMRCQPILGHNTVFWYRQTMMQGLELLAYFRNRAPLDDSGMPKDRFSAEMPDATLATLKIQPSEPRDSAVYFCASGLWTGEQYFGPGTRLTVT.